The rows below give T cell receptor beta chains drawn from one sample of a study of identifying expanded T cells in peripheral blood. The protocol was immunoSEQ multiplex PCR, while the TCRdb copy is restricted to in-frame clones and leaves out a portion. The data hold 100,000 or so clones, with roughly 88% observed a single time. Material: blood. These receptors all stem from a person aged 18 to 70 in good health. Each CDR3 is given with its conserved first and last residue. The order of the fields is clone size, J gene, V gene, D gene, CDR3 protein, CDR3 DNA. D genes are given only for firm matches. Only part of the rows carry a size: once, few, many, or a class if the clone is expanded.

>NA|TRBJ2-7|TRBV6-5|NA
CASRSPGSYEQYF
TGTGCCAGCAGGTCCCCCGGGTCCTACGAGCAGTACTTC
>NA|TRBJ2-3|TRBV5-5|TRBD1
CASSLDGRQGAGTDTQYF
TGTGCCAGCAGCTTGGACGGGCGACAGGGGGCCGGCACAGATACGCAGTATTTT
>NA|TRBJ1-1|TRBV4-1|NA
CASSQDRRYEAFF
TGCGCCAGCAGCCAAGATCGGCGTTATGAAGCTTTCTTT
>NA|TRBJ1-2|TRBV5-1|NA
CASSRGDTSVMGF
TGCGCCAGCAGCCGGGGGGACACTTCGGTAATGGGGTTC
>once|TRBJ1-2|TRBV5-1|NA
CASSPTGGVYGYTF
TGCGCCAGCAGCCCCACGGGGGGGGTCTATGGCTACACCTTC
>NA|TRBJ2-3|TRBV19|NA
CASRRGESRTDTQYF
TGTGCCAGTAGAAGAGGGGAGAGTCGCACAGATACGCAGTATTTT
>NA|TRBJ1-4|TRBV2|NA
CASSERPQVGEKLFF
TGTGCCAGCAGTGAACGTCCCCAAGTAGGGGAAAAACTGTTTTTT
>NA|TRBJ2-5|TRBV5-4|NA
CASSFRPETQYF
TGTGCCAGCAGCTTTCGTCCCGAGACCCAGTACTTC
>NA|TRBJ2-1|TRBV6-5|TRBD2
CASTRLAGGPNEQFF
TGTGCCAGCACCAGACTAGCGGGAGGGCCTAATGAGCAGTTCTTC
>NA|TRBJ1-2|TRBV5-1|NA
CASSLEQDYGYTF
TGTGCCAGCAGCTTGGAGCAGGACTATGGCTACACCTTC
>NA|TRBJ1-1|TRBV5-1|TRBD1
CASSFRGSGLNTEAFF
TGCGCCAGCTCCTTCAGGGGGTCGGGACTGAACACTGAAGCTTTCTTT
>NA|TRBJ2-7|TRBV5-1|TRBD1
CASSLAGQGGGEQYF
TGCGCCAGCAGCTTGGCCGGACAGGGGGGGGGAGAGCAGTACTTC
>NA|TRBJ1-5|TRBV7-8|NA
CASSYDYVGGPNQPQHF
TGTGCCAGCAGCTATGATTATGTCGGGGGGCCGAATCAGCCCCAGCATTTT
>NA|TRBJ1-5|TRBV6-6|NA
CASSYGDRNNQPQHF
TGTGCCAGCAGTTACGGGGACCGAAACAATCAGCCCCAGCATTTT
>NA|TRBJ1-6|TRBV5-1|NA
CASSPMARTDPTYNSPLHF
TGCGCCAGCAGCCCAATGGCCAGGACCGACCCTACCTATAATTCACCCCTCCACTTT
>NA|TRBJ2-7|TRBV7-9|NA
CASSQGQRDSYEQYF
TGTGCCAGCAGCCAAGGACAGCGGGATTCCTACGAGCAGTACTTC
>NA|TRBJ2-5|TRBV7-3|NA
CASSLEGLETQYF
TGTGCCAGCAGCTTAGAGGGCCTGGAGACCCAGTACTTC
>NA|TRBJ2-3|TRBV2|NA
CASTPGLTDTQYF
TGTGCCAGCACCCCGGGACTGACAGATACGCAGTATTTT
>NA|TRBJ1-1|TRBV27|NA
CASSFWGRAFF
TGTGCCAGCAGTTTTTGGGGGCGAGCTTTCTTT
>NA|TRBJ1-4|TRBV6-1|NA
CASSSPARGLEKLFF
TGTGCCAGCAGCTCCCCGGCCCGGGGGCTGGAAAAACTGTTTTTT
>once|TRBJ2-7|TRBV6-5|NA
CASSYSPVFYEQYF
TGTGCCAGCAGTTACTCCCCTGTCTTCTACGAGCAGTACTTC
>once|TRBJ2-5|TRBV29-1|TRBD1
CSVAGTVYQETQYF
TGCAGCGTTGCAGGGACAGTGTACCAAGAGACCCAGTACTTC
>NA|TRBJ1-3|TRBV5-6|NA
CASSLRAVSGNTIYF
TGTGCCAGCAGCCTCCGGGCTGTCTCTGGAAACACCATATATTTT
>NA|TRBJ2-4|TRBV23-1|NA
CASSRRTGPKNIQYF
TGCGCCAGCAGTCGGAGGACGGGCCCCAAAAACATTCAGTACTTC
>many|TRBJ2-6|TRBV7-2|NA
CASSLASLSANVLTF
TGTGCCAGCAGCTTAGCCTCCTTGTCGGCCAACGTCCTGACTTTC
>NA|TRBJ2-1|TRBV25-1|TRBD1
CASSYPGTGNNEQFF
TGTGCCAGCAGTTACCCCGGGACAGGCAACAATGAGCAGTTCTTC
>few|TRBJ1-1|TRBV5-1|NA
CASSFTLNTEAFF
TGCGCCAGCAGCTTTACCCTGAACACTGAAGCTTTCTTT
>once|TRBJ1-2|TRBV29-1|NA
CSANRLGWGYTF
TGCAGCGCCAACCGCCTCGGATGGGGCTACACCTTC
>medium-sized|TRBJ2-6|TRBV6-4|NA
CASSEVSGANVLTF
TGTGCCAGCAGTGAGGTTTCTGGGGCCAACGTCCTGACTTTC